The source of this T cell receptor (beta chain) is a study of T cell responses to AZD1222 COVID-19 vaccine. General study results and limits: Donors were chiefly white British, with a greater number of females, and clonal diversity was perhaps underestimated. Only a handful of AZD1222 recipients, roughly six in all, had baseline seropositivity.

Details on this clone: Its cognate antigen is unknown.

Second-dose intervals of approximately 4 or approximately 12 weeks were pooled. The protocol was immunoSEQ multiplex PCR, while the TCRdb copy is restricted to in-frame clones and leaves out a portion. The sample lists about 86,000 clones; approximately 88% were seen once. The CDR3 spans 14 residues. Trimming removed 6 bases from V and 7 bases from J; junction bases left unmatched: 10. Germline V lookup: CDR1 LNHDA, CDR2 SQIVND (reference sequence). This specimen consisted of peripheral blood, obtained 28 days after the second AZD1222 dose. This sequence originates from an adult who received the AZD1222 COVID-19 vaccine. The chain uses TRBV19 and TRBJ1-2, with TRBD1 matching over 8 bases. DNA of the CDR3: TGTGCCAGTAGAACAGGGGGACAGATTGGTGGCTACACCTTC. Protein product: CASRTGGQIGGYTF.